These T cell receptor beta chains were read from a single sample in a study of blood T cell repertoires in COVID-19. Only in-frame clones appear in the TCRdb table, and some are missing; sequencing was by immunoSEQ multiplex PCR. The table has roughly 27,000 clones, roughly nine tenths seen once. The sequencing sample was made of peripheral blood. These TCRs come from a man aged 60 to 75 with acute or convalescent COVID-19. The CDR3 runs from the conserved cysteine through the conserved F or W. D genes are given only for firm matches. The size field is filled for only some rows; it gives once, few, many or a size class.

d_call	clone_size	v_call	j_call	cdr3_nt	cdr3_aa
-	-	TRBV7-2	TRBJ1-4	TGTGCCAGCAGCCCAAGACAGGCAGCTAATGAAAAACTGTTTTTT	CASSPRQAANEKLFF
-	-	TRBV18	TRBJ1-4	TGTGCCAGCTCACGATCACGACAAGCAACTAATGAAAAACTGTTTTTT	CASSRSRQATNEKLFF
TRBD2	-	TRBV5-1	TRBJ2-1	TGCGCCAGCAGCTTGGCGCCAGCGGGGGGTCACAATGAGCAGTTCTTC	CASSLAPAGGHNEQFF
-	-	TRBV7-9	TRBJ1-1	TGTGCCAGCAGCCCACCCCTCGATCAGGGGAACACTGAAGCTTTCTTT	CASSPPLDQGNTEAFF
-	-	TRBV6-1	TRBJ1-3	TGTGCCAGCAGTGAAGTCTCAGAAAACACCATATATTTT	CASSEVSENTIYF
-	few	TRBV9	TRBJ1-1	TGTGCCAGCAGCGCGAGGGCGGGGTGGACTGAAGCTTTCTTT	CASSARAGWTEAFF
-	-	TRBV19	TRBJ1-1	TGTGCCAGCGGGGGGGCAGGGAGAACTGAAGCTTTCTTT	CASGGAGRTEAFF
TRBD2	-	TRBV5-1	TRBJ2-5	TGCGCCAGCAGCTTCTACGAGGGAGGGCGAGAGACCCAGTACTTC	CASSFYEGGRETQYF
TRBD1	-	TRBV28	TRBJ2-7	TGTGCCAGCAGTTTAGGTGGACAGGGGGTCTCCTACGAGCAGTACTTC	CASSLGGQGVSYEQYF
-	-	TRBV12-3/TRBV12-4	TRBJ1-1	TGTGCCAGCAGTTTGAGAAGAGGCACTGAAGCTTTCTTT	CASSLRRGTEAFF
-	-	TRBV5-1	TRBJ1-1	TGCGCCAGCAGCTTGGCCAGGTTTATGAACACTGAAGCTTTCTTT	CASSLARFMNTEAFF
-	-	TRBV15	TRBJ1-2	TGTGCCACCAGCAGAGCAGGGACTCCGGGTGGCTACACCTTC	CATSRAGTPGGYTF
-	-	TRBV7-3	TRBJ1-1	TGTGCCAGCAGCCCCGGGGGGGGATCGAACACTGAAGCTTTCTTT	CASSPGGGSNTEAFF
TRBD2	once	TRBV24-1	TRBJ2-5	TGTGCCACCAGTGATTTTGGGGGGGGGTTAGAGACCCAGTACTTC	CATSDFGGGLETQYF
-	-	TRBV9	TRBJ2-5	TGTGCCAGCAGCGTAGGGGCGAACAGGGACCAAGAGACCCAGTACTTC	CASSVGANRDQETQYF
TRBD1	-	TRBV6-6	TRBJ1-5	TGTGCCAGCAGTGTCTCACAGGGGATTAGCAATCAGCCCCAGCATTTT	CASSVSQGISNQPQHF
-	-	TRBV18	TRBJ1-2	TGTGCCAGCTCACCGGCTAGTAGATATGGCTACACCTTC	CASSPASRYGYTF
TRBD1	once	TRBV19	TRBJ1-1	TGTGCCAGTAGTATAGGAGGGGGCTCCACTGAAGCTTTCTTT	CASSIGGGSTEAFF
-	-	TRBV10-2	TRBJ1-2	TGCGCCAGCAGTGAACTACAGGGCCATGGCTACACCTTC	CASSELQGHGYTF
-	-	TRBV4-1	TRBJ1-4	TGCGCCAGCAGCCAAGATGTTAGCTATAATGAAAAACTGTTTTTT	CASSQDVSYNEKLFF
TRBD2	-	TRBV7-3	TRBJ2-2	TGTGCCAGCAGCTTAACACTAGCGGGAGGGCCCGGGGAGCTGTTTTTT	CASSLTLAGGPGELFF
TRBD1	-	TRBV6-5	TRBJ2-3	TGTGCCAGCAGCCGGACAGGGGATACAGATACGCAGTATTTT	CASSRTGDTDTQYF
-	-	TRBV2	TRBJ1-5	TGTGCCAGCAGTGATTCCAGAAGTTATCAGCCCCAGCATTTT	CASSDSRSYQPQHF
-	-	TRBV5-1	TRBJ2-3	TGCGCCAGCAGCTTGTTACCGGGGGACGATACAGATACGCAGTATTTT	CASSLLPGDDTDTQYF
TRBD1	once	TRBV24-1	TRBJ1-2	TGTGCCACCAGTGATCGGACAGGGGGGCGCTACACCTTC	CATSDRTGGRYTF
-	-	TRBV19	TRBJ1-1	TGTGCCAGTAGTGGCTTGGGGGGGGGCACTGAAGCTTTCTTT	CASSGLGGGTEAFF
-	-	TRBV12-3/TRBV12-4	TRBJ2-1	TGTGCCAGCAGTTTCCCGAGGAATGAGCAGTTCTTC	CASSFPRNEQFF
-	-	TRBV7-9	TRBJ2-7	TGTGCCAGCAGCTTAATGGCCCATTCCTACGAGCAGTACTTC	CASSLMAHSYEQYF
TRBD1	-	TRBV19	TRBJ2-1	TGTGCCACTCTGCCAATAGACAGGGATGAGCAGTTCTTC	CATLPIDRDEQFF